The clone carrying this T cell receptor (beta chain) was counted many times. Its specificity is not known. This entry belongs to a study of CD8+CD57+ T cells in acquired aplastic anemia. Study-wide context: Isolated CD4+ and CD8+ cells, once sorted, yielded DNA averaging 3.2 ug. Overall study findings and caveats: Sharing between patients and controls was observed for around 27 CD8+ CDR3 sequences.

Germline assignment: CDR1 SQVTM and CDR2 ANQGSEA. The CDR3 loop spans 15 amino acids. V lost 4 bases and J lost 5; bases outside the gene matches: 9. The template for TCR beta VDJ and CDR3 sequence profiling was genomic DNA. TCRdb recomputed calls from the reads with MiXCR, one row per CDR3 protein. Found here are roughly 500,000 distinct CDR3 sequences, less than 35% of them singletons; the top ten hold 0.82%. Patients chosen for sequencing had CD8+CD57+ cells that had expanded, as shown by flow cytometry. Severe acquired aplastic anemia was diagnosed in all patients. Blood was sampled before the patients had received any therapy.

The V call is TRBV29-1, the J call TRBJ2-3, with 10 bases aligning to TRBD2. This sequence was found in a human donor with aplastic anemia. Sequencing was carried out using sorted CD4+, CD8+, or CD8+CD57+ T cells (not recorded which) from PBMCs. The CDR3 reads CSVASSGSVGDTQYF. CDR3 in DNA: TGCAGCGTTGCTTCTAGCGGGAGTGTAGGAGATACGCAGTATTTT.